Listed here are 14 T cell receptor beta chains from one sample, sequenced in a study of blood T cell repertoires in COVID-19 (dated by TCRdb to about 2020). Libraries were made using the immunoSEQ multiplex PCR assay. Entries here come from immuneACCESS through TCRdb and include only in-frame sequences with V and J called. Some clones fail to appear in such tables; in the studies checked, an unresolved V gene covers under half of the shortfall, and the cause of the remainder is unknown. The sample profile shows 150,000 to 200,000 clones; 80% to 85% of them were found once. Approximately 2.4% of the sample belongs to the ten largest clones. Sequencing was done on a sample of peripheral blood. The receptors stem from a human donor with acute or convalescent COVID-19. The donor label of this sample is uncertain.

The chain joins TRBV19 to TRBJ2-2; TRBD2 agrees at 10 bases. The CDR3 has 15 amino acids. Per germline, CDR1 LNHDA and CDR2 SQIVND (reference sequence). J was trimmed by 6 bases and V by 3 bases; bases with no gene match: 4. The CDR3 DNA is TGTGCCAGTAGTATCCGGGGACTAGCGCCCGGGGAGCTGTTTTTT. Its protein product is CASSIRGLAPGELFF.

The CDR3 nucleotides are TGTGCCAGCTCACCGGGACTGAGCTATGGCTACACCTTC. Amino acids: CASSPGLSYGYTF. The V call is TRBV18, the J call TRBJ1-2; D perhaps matches TRBD1 (5 bases). Germline CDR1 KGHSH, CDR2 LQKENI. V was cut by 3 bases and J by 4 bases, with 9 bases left in between. The CDR3 contains 13 residues. Supplemented by reference TRBV18 and TRBJ1-2, the full variable domain reads NAGVMQNPRHLVRRRGQEARLRCSPMKGHSHVYWYRQLPEEGLKFMVYLQKENIIDESGMPKERFSAEFPKEGPSILRIQQVVRGDSAAYFCASSPGLSYGYTFGSGTRLTVV.

CDR3 amino acids: CASSSAFSGGAGETQYF. Here the CDR3 DNA reads TGCGCCAGCAGCTCCGCTTTTAGCGGGGGGGCGGGAGAGACCCAGTACTTC. V is TRBV5-1 and J is TRBJ2-5; 11 positions match TRBD2. Unmatched junction bases numbered 11, after V lost 3 bases and J lost 4 bases. The length of the CDR3 is 17 residues. CDR1 and CDR2 (germline): SGHRS, YFSETQ. Full variable domain (missing parts from reference TRBV5-1 and TRBJ2-5): KAGVTQTPRYLIKTRGQQVTLSCSPISGHRSVSWYQQTPGQGLQFLFEYFSETQRNKGNFPGRFSGRQFSNSRSEMNVSTLELGDSALYLCASSSAFSGGAGETQYFGPGTRLLVL.

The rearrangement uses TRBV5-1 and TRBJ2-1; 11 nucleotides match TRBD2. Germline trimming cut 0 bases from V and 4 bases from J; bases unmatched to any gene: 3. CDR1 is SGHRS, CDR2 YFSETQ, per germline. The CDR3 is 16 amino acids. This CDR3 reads CASSLAGTSGYNEQFF. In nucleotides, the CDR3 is TGCGCCAGCAGCTTGGCCGGGACTAGCGGTTACAATGAGCAGTTCTTC.

The CDR3 DNA is TGTGCCAGCAGACCCACACTAGCGGGAGGGAAAGAGACCCAGTACTTC. It translates to CASRPTLAGGKETQYF. The V gene is TRBV7-9, the J gene TRBJ2-5; 13 bases are shared with TRBD2. The CDR3 has 16 residues. Germline V gene data show CDR1 as SEHNR and CDR2 as FQNEAQ (reference sequence). V lost 6 bases and J lost 3; bases outside the gene matches: 7.

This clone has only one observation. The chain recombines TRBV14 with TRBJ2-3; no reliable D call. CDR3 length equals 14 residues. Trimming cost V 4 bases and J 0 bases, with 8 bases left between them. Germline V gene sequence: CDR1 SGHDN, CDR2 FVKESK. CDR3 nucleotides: TGTGCCAGCAGCCGGGCAGATAGCACAGATACGCAGTATTTT. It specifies CASSRADSTDTQYF.

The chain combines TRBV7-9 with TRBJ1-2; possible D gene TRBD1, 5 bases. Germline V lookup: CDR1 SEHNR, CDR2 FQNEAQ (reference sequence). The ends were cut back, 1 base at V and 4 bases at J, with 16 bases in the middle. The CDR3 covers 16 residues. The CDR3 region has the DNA TGTGCCAGCAGCTTAGAGGGGCGGGAGAGGATCTATGGCTACACCTTC. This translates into CASSLEGRERIYGYTF.

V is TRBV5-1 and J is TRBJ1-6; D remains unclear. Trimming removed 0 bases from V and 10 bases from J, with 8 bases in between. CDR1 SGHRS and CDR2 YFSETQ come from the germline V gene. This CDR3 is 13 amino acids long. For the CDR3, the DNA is TGCGCCAGCAGCTTGGGGGGAGAATCACCCCTCCACTTT. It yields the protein CASSLGGESPLHF.

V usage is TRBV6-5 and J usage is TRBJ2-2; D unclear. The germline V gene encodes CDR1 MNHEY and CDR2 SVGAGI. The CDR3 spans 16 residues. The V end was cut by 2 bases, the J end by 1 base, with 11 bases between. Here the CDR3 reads CASSYLITGNTGELFF. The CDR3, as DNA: TGTGCCAGCAGTTACCTAATCACGGGGAACACCGGGGAGCTGTTTTTT.

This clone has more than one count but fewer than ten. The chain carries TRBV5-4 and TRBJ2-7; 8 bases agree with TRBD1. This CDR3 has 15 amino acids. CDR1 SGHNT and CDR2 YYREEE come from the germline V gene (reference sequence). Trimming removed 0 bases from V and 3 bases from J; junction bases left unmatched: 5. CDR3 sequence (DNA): TGTGCCAGCAGCTTGGGGACAGGGAGTATCTACGAGCAGTACTTC. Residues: CASSLGTGSIYEQYF.

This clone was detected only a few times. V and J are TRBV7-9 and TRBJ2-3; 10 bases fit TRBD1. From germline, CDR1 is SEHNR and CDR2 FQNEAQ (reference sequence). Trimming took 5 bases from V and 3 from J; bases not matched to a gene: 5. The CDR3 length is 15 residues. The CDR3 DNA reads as TGTGCCAGCAGCCAAGGGACAGGGGTAACAGATACGCAGTATTTT. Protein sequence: CASSQGTGVTDTQYF.

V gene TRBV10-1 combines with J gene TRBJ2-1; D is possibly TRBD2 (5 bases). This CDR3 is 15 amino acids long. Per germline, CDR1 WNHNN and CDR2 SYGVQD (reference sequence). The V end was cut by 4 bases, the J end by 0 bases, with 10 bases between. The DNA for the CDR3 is TGCGCCAGCAGTGCTCGGGGTAGCTCCTACAATGAGCAGTTCTTC. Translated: CASSARGSSYNEQFF.

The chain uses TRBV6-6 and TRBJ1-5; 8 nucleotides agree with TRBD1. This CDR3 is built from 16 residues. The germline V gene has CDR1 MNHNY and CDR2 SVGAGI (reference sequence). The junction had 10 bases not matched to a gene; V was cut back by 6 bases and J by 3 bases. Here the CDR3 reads CASSRYQGADNQPQHF. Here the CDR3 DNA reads TGTGCCAGCAGCCGTTACCAGGGGGCGGACAATCAGCCCCAGCATTTT.

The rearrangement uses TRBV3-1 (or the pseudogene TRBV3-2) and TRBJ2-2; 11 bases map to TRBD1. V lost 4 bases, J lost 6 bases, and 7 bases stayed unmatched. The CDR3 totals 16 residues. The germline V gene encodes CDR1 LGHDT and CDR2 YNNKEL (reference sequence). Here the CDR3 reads CASSRTGTGGPGELFF. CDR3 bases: TGTGCCAGCAGCCGTACCGGGACAGGGGGACCCGGGGAGCTGTTTTTT.